This T cell receptor beta chain was sequenced in a study of early T cells in non-severe SARS-CoV-2 infection (dated by TCRdb to about 2021). The study in broad terms: Bulk RNA from unsorted whole blood was used for TCR sequencing, so alpha and beta chains could not be paired. The research as a whole found: VDJdb matching was skewed toward anti-spike CD8 responses and likely underestimated virus-specific expansions, missing private and CD4 specificities.

A case-control design nested within a healthcare worker cohort in London, UK, was used, with weekly nasopharyngeal swab PCR tests and blood sampling performed. Healthcare workers were recruited during the week of the UK lockdown, between 23 and 31 March 2020, and followed weekly for up to about 15 weeks. Libraries were built with 5' RACE. Sequencing used a NextSeq 500. Unique molecular identifiers were attached to individual cDNA molecules in the TCR library protocol so that sequencing error and PCR bias could be corrected. Both TCR alpha and beta chains were sequenced, and tight co-correlation was observed between alpha and beta sequence abundances in each sample. On the authors' methods: Decombinator V4 was used to annotate TCR sequences for V gene, J gene and CDR3. TCRs were defined as expanded if a significant change between any two time points was detected under a Poisson model with p below 0.0001. TCR abundances were normalised to the total number of TCRs sequenced per sample and were expressed as counts per million. MAIT TCRs were defined by TRAV1-2 paired with TRAJ12, TRAJ20 or TRAJ33, and iNKT TCRs by TRAV10 paired with TRAJ18. VDJdb, accessed 1 November 2021, was searched for CMV, EBV and SARS-CoV-2 annotated TCRs, with TCRs annotated for multiple antigens excluded. TCRdb reworked the public reads: Q25 trimming with fastp, MiXCR clone assembly, productive beta chains retained. Each entry merges the rows of one CDR3 protein and shows their most common DNA and genes. None of the V and J calls come from the authors' own analysis; TCRdb made them. This sample gives approximately 50,000 distinct CDR3 sequences in total; about 7.8% of them show up just once. The biggest ten clones account for roughly 6.2% of the sample.

This clonotype was seen more than once but under ten times. Its antigen target is currently unknown. No clone much larger than this one lies a single base away; base qualities are absent. CDR1 and CDR2 are read off the germline V gene (reference sequence) as GTSNPN and SVGIG. Including cysteine and phenylalanine, the CDR3 has 12 amino acids. Only the CDR3 region is kept as DNA, spanning 36 bases read in frame from base 1. V gives up 4 bases and J gives up 8 bases, and the segment between their germline ends measures 13 bases. This receptor chain uses TRBV30 and TRBJ2-3; the best D guess is TRBD2, with 6 bases matching. The sequencing sample was made of whole blood. This TCR came from an adult who was a healthcare worker with PCR-confirmed SARS-CoV-2 infection or an uninfected control (not recorded which). The sequenced DNA: TGTGCCTGGAAGTTTACCGGGGGTACGCAGTATTTT. The translation is CAWKFTGGTQYF.